The 6 T cell receptor beta chains in this list originate from one sample, sequenced in a study of blood T cell repertoires in COVID-19. TCRdb's copy holds only in-frame clones and misses some; the assay was immunoSEQ multiplex PCR. The top ten hold about 3.5% of the sample, which has roughly 60,000 clones, around four fifths seen once. Sequencing was carried out using peripheral blood. These receptors were collected from a woman aged 80 or over with acute or convalescent COVID-19.

V and J are TRBV19 and TRBJ1-3; no reliable D call. The CDR3 runs to 13 residues. Germline values: CDR1 LNHDA, CDR2 SQIVND (reference sequence). Trimming left V 6 bases short and J 3 bases short, with 9 bases between. The CDR3 loop is CASRPGGGNTIYF. The DNA of the CDR3 is TGTGCCAGTAGACCCGGCGGTGGAAACACCATATATTTT.

The genes are TRBV12-3 or TRBV12-4 and TRBJ1-2; 7 bases are shared with TRBD1. The CDR3 totals 13 residues. V trimming: 5 bases; J trimming: 7 bases; junction bases outside the gene matches: 7. The CDR3 region has the DNA TGTGCCAGCAGTCCAGACAGGGTACTTGGCTACACCTTC. Encoded protein: CASSPDRVLGYTF.

The rearrangement links TRBV18 to TRBJ2-7; D is uncertain. Per the germline V gene, CDR1 is KGHSH and CDR2 is LQKENI. The germline V and J ends were trimmed by 3 bases and 2 bases, with 11 bases remaining between them. The CDR3 runs 14 residues. The CDR3 DNA is TGTGCCAGCTCACCCTACAGTGAGACCTACGAGCAGTACTTC. Translated, it gives CASSPYSETYEQYF.

V and J are TRBV3-1 (or the pseudogene TRBV3-2) and TRBJ2-3; a possible D gene is TRBD2 (6 bases). Trimming removed 1 base from V and 1 base from J, with 9 bases in between. The CDR3 contains 15 residues. CDR1 LGHDT and CDR2 YNNKEL come from the germline V gene (reference sequence). The CDR3 nucleotides read TGTGCCAGCAGCCAAGCTTTAGCGGGCACAGATACGCAGTATTTT. Translating gives CASSQALAGTDTQYF.

This sequence joins TRBV19 and TRBJ2-3; 7 nucleotides line up with TRBD2. V lost 7 bases and J lost 0; bases outside the gene matches: 7. CDR1 and CDR2 (germline): LNHDA, SQIVND (reference sequence). This CDR3 has 15 amino acids. The CDR3: CASTRASGSTDTQYF. The CDR3 DNA is TGTGCCAGTACAAGGGCTAGCGGTAGCACAGATACGCAGTATTTT.

The chain recombines TRBV3-1 (or the pseudogene TRBV3-2) with TRBJ1-1; the D gene is possibly TRBD1 (5 bases). The CDR3 consists of 13 residues. Deletions cut 4 bases from V and 2 bases from J, with 8 bases between. Germline lookup yields CDR1 LGHDT and CDR2 YNNKEL (reference sequence). In nucleotides, the CDR3 is TGTGCCAGCAGCCTAGGACAAAACACTGAAGCTTTCTTT. Translated: CASSLGQNTEAFF.